Presented here are 11 T cell receptor beta chains from one specimen sequenced in a study of Graves' ophthalmopathy and Graves' hyperthyroidism. The sequenced template was RNA, covering the TCR beta CDR3 region. Second-round multiplex PCR came after a first-round RT-PCR that employed HTBI primers. TCRdb itself ran the multiplex PCR reads through MiXCR, one entry per CDR3 protein. This sample yields about 200,000 distinct CDR3 sequences, of which under 30% are seen a single time; about 9.3% belongs to the top ten. Sequencing was performed on peripheral blood. These receptors all stem from a man aged 50 to 59 with Graves' ophthalmopathy.

The chain has TRBV20-1 and TRBJ2-5; TRBD2 aligns across 9 bases. Germline V gene sequence: CDR1 DFQATT, CDR2 SNEGSKA (reference sequence). The CDR3 is 20 amino acids. The trim removed 1 base at V and 2 bases at J, leaving 20 bases unmatched. This CDR3 is CSARVPGGSGRLWRQETQYF. CDR3 coding DNA: TGCAGTGCTAGAGTCCCCGGGGGTAGCGGGAGATTATGGCGACAAGAGACCCAGTACTTC.

This clonotype was seen just once. The genes are TRBV12-3 or TRBV12-4 and TRBJ2-2; perhaps TRBD1 as D (6 bases). The CDR3 has 14 amino acids. Trimming pared 5 bases from V and 3 bases from J, leaving 10 bases between. Here the CDR3 reads CASSTGLHTGELFF. The CDR3 DNA reads as TGTGCCAGCAGTACAGGGCTTCACACCGGGGAGCTGTTTTTT.

In its sample, this clonotype was seen many times. The chain's CDR3 is CASSSGTASNQPQHF. Here the CDR3 DNA reads TGTGCCAGCAGTTCCGGGACAGCTAGCAATCAGCCCCAGCATTTT. This sequence joins TRBV12-3 or TRBV12-4 and TRBJ1-5; 7 nucleotides line up with TRBD1. V lost 4 bases to trimming and J lost 0 bases; unmatched junction nucleotides: 3. The CDR3 has 15 amino acids.

This clonotype was recorded many times. This chain uses TRBV6-5 with TRBJ2-5, with TRBD2 matching over 12 bases. Germline CDR1 is MNHEY and CDR2 is SVGAGI. CDR3 length: 17 amino acids. V trimming: 4 bases; J trimming: 3 bases; junction bases outside the gene matches: 9. CDR3 nucleotide sequence: TGTGCCAGCAGTTCCCGTGGACTAGCGGGAAAAAAAGAGACCCAGTACTTC. Encoded protein: CASSSRGLAGKKETQYF.

This clonotype was seen ten or more times. This chain links TRBV2 with TRBJ1-1; no clear D gene. The germline V gene encodes CDR1 SNHLY and CDR2 FYNNEI. The V gene lost 5 bases and the J gene lost 1 base, with 8 bases spanning the gap. The CDR3 has 13 residues. The CDR3 nucleotides are TGTGCCAGCAGTCTGTTAGAGAACACTGAAGCTTTCTTT. It specifies CASSLLENTEAFF.

There are many counts of this clonotype. The chain carries TRBV18 and TRBJ1-6; 7 positions match TRBD1. The CDR3 runs 16 residues. The V segment lost 5 bases and the J segment 5 bases; nucleotides outside the gene matches: 9. Germline CDR1 KGHSH, CDR2 LQKENI. CDR3 in DNA: TGTGCCAGCTCAAAGGAAGGGGGCTCTAATAATTCACCCCTCCACTTT. As protein: CASSKEGGSNNSPLHF.

This clonotype was counted between two and nine times. This chain connects TRBV12-3 or TRBV12-4 to TRBJ1-1; D possibly corresponds to TRBD1 (5 bases). The V gene lost 5 bases and the J gene lost 7 bases, with 11 bases spanning the gap. The CDR3 is made up of 12 amino acids. CDR3 sequence reads: CASSPQGIEAFF. The CDR3 coding sequence is TGTGCCAGCAGTCCCCAGGGAATTGAAGCTTTCTTT.

This clonotype has a count of ten or more. The chain is built from TRBV6-2 or TRBV6-3 and TRBJ1-2; 7 bases fit TRBD1. Trimming at V came to 8 bases and at J to 5 bases, leaving 11 bases not matched to a gene. The CDR3 has 14 residues. The V gene's germline CDR1 is MNHEY and CDR2 SVGEGT. Here the CDR3 reads CASYMSGQLYGYTF. As DNA, the CDR3 is TGTGCCAGCTACATGTCGGGACAGCTATATGGCTACACCTTC.

This clonotype was seen at least ten times. The genes are TRBV12-3 or TRBV12-4 and TRBJ2-5, with 10 nucleotides matching TRBD2. The CDR3 runs 15 residues. Trimming took 5 bases from V and 4 from J; bases not matched to a gene: 7. The CDR3 loop reads CASSKREGLGETQYF. The CDR3 nucleotides read TGTGCCAGCAGTAAGCGGGAGGGCCTCGGAGAGACCCAGTACTTC.

This clonotype was seen at least ten times. The chain uses TRBV7-9 and TRBJ2-7; 7 bases line up with TRBD2. This CDR3 contains 16 residues. From germline, CDR1 is SEHNR and CDR2 FQNEAQ (reference sequence). V was pared by 2 bases and J by 0 bases, with 7 bases of the junction left unmatched. The CDR3 nucleotides are TGTGCCAGCAGCTTAAGTGGGGCGGGGGACTCCTACGAGCAGTACTTC. It translates to CASSLSGAGDSYEQYF.

Only one count was recorded for this clonotype. The CDR3 coding sequence is TGTGCCAGCACCGCAGGGACTGAAGCTTTCTTT. Protein: CASTAGTEAFF. The gene calls are TRBV6-1 and TRBJ1-1; weak D call: TRBD1 (5 bases). Germline CDR1 and CDR2: MNHNS and SASEGT. The V gene lost 7 bases and the J gene lost 5 bases, with 8 bases spanning the gap. The CDR3 has 11 residues.